This paragraph reports one T cell receptor beta chain. The antigen remains undetermined. The data were produced by immunoSEQ multiplex PCR, yet TCRdb's version contains in-frame clones alone and is incomplete. The sample has around 32,000 clones, roughly 83% seen once. This specimen comes from a study of T cells in narcolepsy. The wider study: Patients with NT1 or NT2 and healthy control donors were enrolled. Study-level findings and limits: Autoreactive HCRT-specific and TRIB2-specific clonotypes were marked in same-patient CSF-versus-blood CD4+ comparisons. Blood of same and different patients, but not healthy controls, reportedly held recurring autoreactive clonotypes.

Germline CDR1 and CDR2: SGHNT and YENEEA. The CDR3 extends over 14 amino acids. Trimming removed 2 bases from V and 4 bases from J, with 9 bases in between. The chain carries TRBV11-3 and TRBJ1-3; maybe TRBD1 (5 bases). The TCR was taken from a human donor with narcolepsy. The specimen sequenced was CD45RA- memory CD4+ T cells from PBMCs. The CDR3 sequence: CASSLRDPGNTIYF. CDR3 nucleotide sequence: TGTGCCAGCAGCTTACGGGACCCGGGAAACACCATATATTTT.